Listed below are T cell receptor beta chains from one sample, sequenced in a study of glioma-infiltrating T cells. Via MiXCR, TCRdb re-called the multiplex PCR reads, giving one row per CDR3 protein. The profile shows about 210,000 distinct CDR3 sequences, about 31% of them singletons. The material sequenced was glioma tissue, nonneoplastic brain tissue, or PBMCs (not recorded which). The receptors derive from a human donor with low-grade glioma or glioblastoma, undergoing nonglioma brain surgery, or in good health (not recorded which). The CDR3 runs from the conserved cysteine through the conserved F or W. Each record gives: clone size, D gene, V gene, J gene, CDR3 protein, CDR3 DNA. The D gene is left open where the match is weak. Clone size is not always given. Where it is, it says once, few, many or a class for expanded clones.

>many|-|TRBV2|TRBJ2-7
CASAFFGPYEQYF
TGTGCCAGCGCCTTTTTTGGCCCCTACGAGCAGTACTTC
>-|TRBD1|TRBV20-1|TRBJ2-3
CSARTGDTDTQYF
TGCAGTGCTAGGACAGGGGACACAGATACGCAGTATTTT
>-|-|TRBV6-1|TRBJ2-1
CAISLTSFPTTYNEQFF
TGTGCCATCAGCCTGACTAGTTTTCCTACTACCTACAATGAGCAGTTCTTC
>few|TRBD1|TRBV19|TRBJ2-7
CASSMGQGAIYEQYF
TGTGCCAGTAGTATGGGACAGGGGGCGATCTACGAGCAGTACTTC
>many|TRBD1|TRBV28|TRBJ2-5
CASNTPGQGLETQYF
TGTGCCAGCAACACGCCGGGACAGGGGCTTGAGACCCAGTACTTC
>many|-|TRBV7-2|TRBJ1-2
CASSLGRETNYGYTF
TGTGCCAGCAGCTTAGGGAGGGAGACTAACTATGGCTACACCTTC
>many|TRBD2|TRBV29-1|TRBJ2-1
CSVGPSGSPEQFF
TGCAGCGTTGGTCCTAGCGGGAGCCCTGAGCAGTTCTTC
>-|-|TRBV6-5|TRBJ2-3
CASSWTRGTGTDTQYF
TGTGCCAGCAGCTGGACTAGAGGTACAGGGACAGATACGCAGTATTTT
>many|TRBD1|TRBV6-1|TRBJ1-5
CASTGTGGNQPQHF
TGTGCCAGCACAGGGACAGGGGGAAATCAGCCCCAGCATTTT
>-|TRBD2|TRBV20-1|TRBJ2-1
CSATTLGGRGNEQFF
TGCAGTGCTACCACCCTCGGCGGGAGGGGGAACGAGCAGTTCTTC
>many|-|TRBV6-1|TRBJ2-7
CASTYRDGAYEQYF
TGTGCCAGCACCTACCGGGACGGGGCCTACGAGCAGTACTTC
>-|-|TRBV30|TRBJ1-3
CAWTPRRGLSSGNTIYF
TGTGCCTGGACCCCCCGACGGGGCCTAAGCTCTGGAAACACCATATATTTT
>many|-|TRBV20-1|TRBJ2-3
CSARDQTRTKGTDTQYF
TGCAGTGCTAGAGATCAAACCCGGACAAAGGGCACAGATACGCAGTATTTT
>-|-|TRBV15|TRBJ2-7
CATSRELGPLNEQCF
TGTGCCACCAGCAGAGAACTGGGACCCCTAAACGAGCAGTGCTTC
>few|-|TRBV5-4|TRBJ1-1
CASSLDGGRGTEAFF
TGTGCCAGCAGCTTGGATGGGGGGCGAGGCACTGAAGCTTTCTTT
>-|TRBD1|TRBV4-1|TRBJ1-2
CASSQDRGQAYGYTF
TGCGCCAGCAGCCAAGATCGGGGACAGGCTTATGGCTACACCTTC
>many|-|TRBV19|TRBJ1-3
CASSILGSGNTIYF
TGTGCCAGTAGTATACTTGGAAGTGGAAACACCATATATTTT
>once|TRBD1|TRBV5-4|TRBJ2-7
CASSAGGQGTYGQYF
TGTGCCAGCAGTGCAGGGGGACAGGGGACCTACGGGCAGTACTTC